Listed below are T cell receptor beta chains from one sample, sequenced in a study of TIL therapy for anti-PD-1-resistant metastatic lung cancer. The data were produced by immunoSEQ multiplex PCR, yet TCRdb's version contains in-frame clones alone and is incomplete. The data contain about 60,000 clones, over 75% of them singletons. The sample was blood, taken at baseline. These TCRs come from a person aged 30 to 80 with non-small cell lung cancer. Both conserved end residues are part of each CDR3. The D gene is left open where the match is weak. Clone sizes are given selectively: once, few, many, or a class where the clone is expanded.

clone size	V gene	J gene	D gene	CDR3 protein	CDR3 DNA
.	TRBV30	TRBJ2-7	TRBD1	CAWAGQGTSSLYEQYF	TGTGCCTGGGCGGGACAGGGAACTTCTTCCCTTTACGAGCAGTACTTC
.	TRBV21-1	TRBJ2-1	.	CASPLANEQFF	TGTGCCAGCCCTCTAGCAAATGAGCAGTTCTTC
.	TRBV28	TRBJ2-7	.	CASRTDYEQYF	TGTGCCAGTCGGACAGACTACGAGCAGTACTTC
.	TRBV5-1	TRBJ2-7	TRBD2	CASSSGTTLYEQYF	TGCGCCAGCAGCTCCGGGACTACTCTTTACGAGCAGTACTTC
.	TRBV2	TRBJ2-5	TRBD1	CASSGQGLRETQYF	TGTGCCAGCAGTGGACAGGGGCTCCGAGAGACCCAGTACTTC
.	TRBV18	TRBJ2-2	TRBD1	CASSPPRRDRGSDTGELFF	TGTGCCAGCTCACCGCCCCGCCGGGACAGGGGGTCGGACACCGGGGAGCTGTTTTTT
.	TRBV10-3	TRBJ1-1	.	CAISESWGVNTEAFF	TGTGCCATCAGTGAGTCCTGGGGGGTGAACACTGAAGCTTTCTTT
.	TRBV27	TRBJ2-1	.	CASSLGRPYNEQFF	TGTGCCAGCAGTTTGGGCAGGCCATACAATGAGCAGTTCTTC
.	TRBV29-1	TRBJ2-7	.	CSVGGRYSYEQYF	TGCAGCGTTGGAGGACGGTACTCCTACGAGCAGTACTTC
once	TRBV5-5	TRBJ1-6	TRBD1	CASSWGTGNNSPLHF	TGTGCCAGCAGCTGGGGGACAGGGAATAATTCACCCCTCCACTTT
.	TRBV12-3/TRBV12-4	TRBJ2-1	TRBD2	CASSRLALNEQFF	TGTGCCAGCAGCCGACTAGCGCTTAATGAGCAGTTCTTC
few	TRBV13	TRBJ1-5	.	CASSLDRNNQPQHF	TGTGCCAGCAGCTTAGACAGGAACAATCAGCCCCAGCATTTT
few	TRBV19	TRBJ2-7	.	CASSPSLWNAREQYF	TGTGCCAGTAGTCCCTCGTTGTGGAATGCCCGCGAGCAGTACTTC
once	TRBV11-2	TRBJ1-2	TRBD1	CASSSFFDRVDGYTF	TGTGCCAGCAGCTCGTTCTTCGACAGGGTAGATGGCTACACCTTC
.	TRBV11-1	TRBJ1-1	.	CASSLGLVQLNTEAFF	TGTGCCAGCAGCTTAGGGTTAGTGCAACTGAACACTGAAGCTTTCTTT
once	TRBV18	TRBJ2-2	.	CASSPQGNTGELFF	TGTGCCAGCTCCCCACAGGGGAACACCGGGGAGCTGTTTTTT
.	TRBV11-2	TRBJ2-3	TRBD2	CASSLVASGSTDTQYF	TGTGCCAGCAGCTTAGTAGCTAGCGGGAGCACAGATACGCAGTATTTT
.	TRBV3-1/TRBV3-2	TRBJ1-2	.	CASSQDVRGALATF	TGTGCCAGCAGCCAAGATGTTCGGGGGGCTCTTGCCACCTTC
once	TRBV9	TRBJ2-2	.	CASSFRPPGELFF	TGTGCCAGCAGCTTCAGACCCCCCGGGGAGCTGTTTTTT
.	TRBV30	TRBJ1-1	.	CAWSPKRGFYTEAFF	TGTGCCTGGTCACCCAAGCGGGGCTTTTACACTGAAGCTTTCTTT
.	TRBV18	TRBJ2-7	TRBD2	CASSPPSAGGHEQYF	TGTGCCAGCTCACCACCATCGGCGGGGGGGCACGAGCAGTACTTC
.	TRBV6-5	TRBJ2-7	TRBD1	CASSYLGTGVYEQYF	TGTGCCAGCAGTTACTTGGGGACAGGGGTCTACGAGCAGTACTTC
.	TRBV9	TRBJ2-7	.	CASSFGQGGSYEQYF	TGTGCCAGCAGCTTTGGCCAGGGGGGATCCTACGAGCAGTACTTC
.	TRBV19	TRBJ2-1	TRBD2	CASSISVLAGGPSSYNEQFF	TGTGCCAGTAGTATAAGTGTACTAGCGGGGGGTCCTTCGTCCTACAATGAGCAGTTCTTC
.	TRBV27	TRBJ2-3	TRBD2	CASRLAGDWNTQYF	TGTGCCAGCAGGCTAGCGGGGGATTGGAATACGCAGTATTTT
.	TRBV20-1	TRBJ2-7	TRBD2	CSASIIREATHEQYF	TGCAGTGCTAGTATCATCCGGGAGGCAACCCACGAGCAGTACTTC
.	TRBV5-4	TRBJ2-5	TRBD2	CASTFGGITQETQYF	TGTGCCAGCACCTTCGGGGGGATAACCCAAGAGACCCAGTACTTC
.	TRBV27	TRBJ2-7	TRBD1	CASSPDRGSYEQYF	TGTGCCAGCAGTCCGGACAGGGGCTCCTACGAGCAGTACTTC
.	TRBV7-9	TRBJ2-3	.	CASSAERSGAPDTQYF	TGTGCCAGCAGCGCCGAGCGGTCAGGCGCTCCAGATACGCAGTATTTT
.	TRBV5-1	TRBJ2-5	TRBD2	CASSLGLAGSYQETQYF	TGCGCCAGCAGCCTAGGACTAGCGGGGTCGTACCAAGAGACCCAGTACTTC
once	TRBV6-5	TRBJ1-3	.	CASTASFSAGNTIYF	TGTGCCAGCACAGCCAGCTTCTCCGCTGGAAACACCATATATTTT
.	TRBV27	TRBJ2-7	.	CASRTGTEYVEQYF	TGTGCCAGCAGGACCGGGACGGAGTATGTCGAGCAGTACTTC
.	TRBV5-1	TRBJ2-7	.	CASSLAPGGGHEQYF	TGCGCCAGCAGCTTGGCCCCGGGAGGGGGCCACGAGCAGTACTTC
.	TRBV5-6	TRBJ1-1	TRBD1	CASRPPDRENTEAFF	TGTGCCAGCAGACCCCCCGACAGGGAGAACACTGAAGCTTTCTTT
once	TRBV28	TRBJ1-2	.	CASSLYQKAGYTF	TGTGCCAGCAGCCTCTACCAAAAAGCTGGCTACACCTTC
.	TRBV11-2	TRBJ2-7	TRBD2	CASSLLAGGAYEQYF	TGTGCCAGCAGCTTACTAGCGGGAGGGGCCTACGAGCAGTACTTC
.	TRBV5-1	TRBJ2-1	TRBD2	CASSRILAGEGNEQFF	TGCGCCAGCAGCAGAATACTAGCGGGAGAAGGAAATGAGCAGTTCTTC
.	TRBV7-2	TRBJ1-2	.	CASSLGRENYGYTF	TGTGCCAGCAGCCTAGGCAGGGAGAACTATGGCTACACCTTC
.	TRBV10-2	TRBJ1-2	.	CASSGGGGYGYTF	TGCGCCAGCAGTGGAGGGGGTGGGTATGGCTACACCTTC
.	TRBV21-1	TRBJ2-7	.	CASSKRTSRAGEQYF	TGTGCCAGCAGCAAACGTACCAGCCGGGCGGGTGAGCAGTACTTC
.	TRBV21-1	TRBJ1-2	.	CASSVPADWRCLLF	TGTGCCAGCAGCGTTCCGGCCGATTGGCGATGCCTCCTCTTC
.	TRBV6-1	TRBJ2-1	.	CASAAYNEQFF	TGTGCCAGCGCAGCTTACAATGAGCAGTTCTTC
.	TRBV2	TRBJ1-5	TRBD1	CASRGTGNQPQHF	TGTGCCAGCAGGGGGACAGGGAATCAGCCCCAGCATTTT
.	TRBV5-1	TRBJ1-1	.	CASSLKVWGQGNTEAFF	TGCGCCAGCAGCTTGAAGGTTTGGGGGCAGGGGAACACTGAAGCTTTCTTT
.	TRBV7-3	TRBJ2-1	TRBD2	CASSPMVSGSGPNEQFF	TGTGCCAGCAGCCCGATGGTTAGCGGGAGCGGCCCGAATGAGCAGTTCTTC
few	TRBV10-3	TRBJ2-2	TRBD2	CAIRNAAGTSGRSSTGELFF	TGTGCCATCAGAAACGCCGCCGGGACTAGCGGGAGGTCGAGCACCGGGGAGCTGTTTTTT
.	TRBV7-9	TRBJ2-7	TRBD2	CASSYRTSGISLYEQYF	TGTGCCAGCAGCTACCGGACTAGCGGGATAAGCCTGTACGAGCAGTACTTC
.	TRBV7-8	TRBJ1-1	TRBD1	CASSSDRGGVATEAFF	TGTGCCAGCAGCTCGGACAGGGGTGGTGTTGCGACTGAAGCTTTCTTT
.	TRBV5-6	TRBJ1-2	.	CASSLADRRAHGYTF	TGTGCCAGCAGCTTGGCCGACAGAAGGGCCCATGGCTACACCTTC
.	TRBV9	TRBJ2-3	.	CASSATKTSRGTDTQYF	TGTGCCAGCAGCGCGACAAAGACTAGTCGGGGAACAGATACGCAGTATTTT
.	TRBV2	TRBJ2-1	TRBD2	CASTGGGSGSSYNEQFF	TGTGCCAGCACGGGCGGGGGGTCCGGGAGCTCCTACAATGAGCAGTTCTTC
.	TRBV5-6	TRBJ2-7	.	CASSPGVYEQYF	TGTGCCAGCAGCCCAGGGGTCTACGAGCAGTACTTC